The 18 T cell receptor beta chains presented below share a single source sample, sequenced in a study of T-cell reconstitution after alpha-beta-depleted transplantation in children. For TCRbeta, the library was prepared with unique molecular identifiers. TCRdb reanalysed the PCR reads using MiXCR and keeps one entry per CDR3 protein. The table has 120,000 or so distinct CDR3 sequences, 20% to 25% seen once. The sample here was PBMCs, mostly from graft donor cells, taken 180 days after TCRalphabeta/CD19-depleted stem cell transplant. The source is a male patient aged 2-9 years who had a stem cell transplant for chronic granulomatous disease, so the T cells may come from the graft donor.

The chain links TRBV20-1 to TRBJ2-7; D may be TRBD1 or TRBD2 (5 bases each). The CDR3 has 13 amino acids. Trimming took off 6 bases at V and 3 bases at J, with 15 bases between the two ends. The germline gives CDR1 DFQATT, CDR2 SNEGSKA (reference sequence). Here the CDR3 reads CSAPRDLFYEQYF. In nucleotides, the CDR3 is TGCAGTGCCCCCCGGGACCTATTCTACGAGCAGTACTTC.

This clonotype has a handful of counts. The gene calls are TRBV5-1 and TRBJ2-1, with 9 bases identical to TRBD2. This CDR3 spans 14 amino acids. Germline assignment: CDR1 SGHRS and CDR2 YFSETQ. V was clipped by 5 bases and J by 7 bases; unmatched bases: 7. CDR3 in DNA: TGCGCCAGCAGTTTTAGCGGGAGCGGGAATGAGCAGTTCTTC. It translates to CASSFSGSGNEQFF.

This clonotype showed up many times. The chain uses TRBV20-1 and TRBJ2-5; 7 nucleotides agree with TRBD1. CDR1 and CDR2 from the germline V gene are DFQATT and SNEGSKA (reference sequence). Unmatched junction bases numbered 11, after V lost 3 bases and J lost 4 bases. The CDR3 has 15 residues. In DNA, the CDR3 is TGCAGTGCTAGGGGTGGTCAAGGGGGCGGAGAGACCCAGTACTTC. Encoded protein: CSARGGQGGGETQYF.

The chain's CDR3 is CASSLQRASTDTQYF. The CDR3 nucleotides are TGTGCCAGCAGTTTACAGAGGGCTAGCACAGATACGCAGTATTTT. The chain combines TRBV12-3 or TRBV12-4 with TRBJ2-3; D possibly corresponds to TRBD2 (5 bases). V was cut by 2 bases and J by 0 bases, with 9 bases left in between. CDR3 length: 15 amino acids.

The CDR3 reads CASSIGIEQPMQTQYF. The CDR3 DNA reads TGTGCCAGTAGTATAGGAATAGAACAGCCCATGCAGACCCAGTACTTC. The chain carries TRBV19 and TRBJ2-5, with D hard to call. With 1 base removed from V and 6 bases from J, the gap between germline ends came to 18 bases. Germline CDR1 and CDR2: LNHDA and SQIVND (reference sequence). The length of the CDR3 is 16 residues.

This clonotype appeared many times. The V and J genes are TRBV5-1 and TRBJ1-5; perhaps TRBD1 as D (6 bases). V dropped 4 bases and J dropped 7 bases, with 18 bases sitting between them. Germline V gene data show CDR1 as SGHRS and CDR2 as YFSETQ. The CDR3 runs 15 residues. The CDR3 protein is CASSPVEGTRQPQHF. CDR3 DNA: TGCGCCAGCAGCCCGGTCGAGGGGACACGGCAGCCCCAGCATTTT. Full variable domain (outside the CDR3, taken from reference TRBV5-1 and TRBJ1-5): KAGVTQTPRYLIKTRGQQVTLSCSPISGHRSVSWYQQTPGQGLQFLFEYFSETQRNKGNFPGRFSGRQFSNSRSEMNVSTLELGDSALYLCASSPVEGTRQPQHFGDGTRLSIL.

In its sample, this clonotype was seen many times. The gene calls are TRBV14 and TRBJ2-7; a weak D match, TRBD2 (6 bases). The CDR3 is 15 residues long. V was clipped by 1 base and J by 4 bases, with 14 bases between them. Germline V gene data show CDR1 as SGHDN and CDR2 as FVKESK. The DNA of the CDR3 is TGTGCCAGCAGCCAAGGCTCGGGAGCTTCTTACGAGCAGTACTTC. Protein product: CASSQGSGASYEQYF. Supplemented by reference TRBV14 and TRBJ2-7, the full variable domain reads EAGVTQFPSHSVIEKGQTVTLRCDPISGHDNLYWYRRVMGKEIKFLLHFVKESKQDESGMPNNRFLAERTGGTYSTLKVQPAELEDSGVYFCASSQGSGASYEQYFGPGTRLTVT.

This clonotype was counted between two and nine times. This rearrangement joins TRBV7-6 to TRBJ2-1, with 8 positions matching TRBD1. The trim removed 5 bases at V and 12 bases at J, leaving 9 bases unmatched. The CDR3 is 13 amino acids. CDR1 SGHVS and CDR2 FNYEAQ come from the germline V gene. In DNA, the CDR3 is TGTGCCAGCAGCCCCAAGACAGGGGCTGCGCAGTTCTTC. Encoded protein: CASSPKTGAAQFF.

V gene TRBV12-3 or TRBV12-4 combines with J gene TRBJ2-3; D gene ambiguous. CDR3 size: 15 residues. Trimming left V 3 bases short and J 0 bases short, with 10 bases between. The CDR3 is CASSLIAKSTDTQYF. CDR3 DNA: TGTGCCAGCAGTTTGATCGCGAAGAGCACAGATACGCAGTATTTT.

This rearrangement joins TRBV7-2 to TRBJ2-1; TRBD2 aligns across 9 bases. The CDR3 contains 15 residues. Germline CDR1 and CDR2: SGHTA and FQGNSA. The trim removed 5 bases at V and 2 bases at J, leaving 4 bases unmatched. The CDR3 DNA reads as TGTGCCAGCAGCGTCCGACTAGCGGCCTACAATGAGCAGTTCTTC. It translates to CASSVRLAAYNEQFF.

The gene calls are TRBV20-1 and TRBJ2-2, with 7 bases fitting TRBD1. The junction had 4 bases not matched to a gene; V was cut back by 5 bases and J by 1 base. This CDR3 comprises 14 residues. Germline-derived CDR1 and CDR2 are DFQATT and SNEGSKA (reference sequence). CDR3 region: CSAGWDRNTGELFF. The CDR3 coding sequence is TGCAGTGCTGGATGGGACAGGAACACCGGGGAGCTGTTTTTT.

CDR3 nucleotides: TGTGCCAGCAGCTTAGAGGATAAGCAGTACTTC. Its translation is CASSLEDKQYF. This rearrangement joins TRBV7-2 to TRBJ2-7; D unresolved. The germline CDR1 and CDR2 sequences are SGHTA and FQGNSA. The CDR3 has 11 amino acids. V gave up 1 base and J gave up 8 bases, with 6 bases separating them.

The chain has TRBV13 and TRBJ2-2, with 11 bases that match TRBD2. The ends lost 3 bases at V and 6 bases at J; junction bases unmatched: 9. The CDR3 consists of 17 residues. Germline CDR1 and CDR2: PRHDT and FYEKMQ (reference sequence). CDR3 residues: CASSFPGLAARAGELFF. The CDR3 DNA follows: TGTGCCAGCAGCTTTCCGGGACTAGCGGCGAGGGCCGGGGAGCTGTTTTTT.

This clonotype was seen many times. This chain links TRBV15 with TRBJ1-1; D is perhaps TRBD1 (5 bases). V was pared by 0 bases and J by 2 bases, with 10 bases between. Germline V gene data show CDR1 as LNHNV and CDR2 as YYDKDF (reference sequence). The CDR3 is 15 amino acids. This CDR3 reads CATSRDRGHNTEAFF. DNA for the CDR3: TGTGCCACCAGCAGAGATAGGGGCCACAACACTGAAGCTTTCTTT. Based on the CDR3 plus reference TRBV15 and TRBJ1-1, the full variable domain is DAMVIQNPRYQVTQFGKPVTLSCSQTLNHNVMYWYQQKSSQAPKLLFHYYDKDFNNEADTPDNFQSRRPNTSFCFLDIRSPGLGDTAMYLCATSRDRGHNTEAFFGQGTRLTVV.

The table lists this clonotype with many counts. The chain joins TRBV7-9 to TRBJ1-2; D not resolved. V was shortened by 8 bases and J by 2 bases, with 15 bases between the two germline ends. Germline CDR1 and CDR2: SEHNR and FQNEAQ (reference sequence). The CDR3 runs 14 residues. The CDR3 reads CASHPALSNYGYTF. The CDR3, as DNA: TGTGCCAGCCACCCGGCCCTGAGCAACTATGGCTACACCTTC.

V is TRBV20-1 and J is TRBJ2-5; TRBD1 aligns across 7 bases. Losses at the gene ends were 0 bases for V and 3 bases for J; bases not matched to a gene: 7. The CDR3 is 15 amino acids. Germline V CDR1 and CDR2: DFQATT, SNEGSKA (reference sequence). For the CDR3, the DNA is TGCAGTGCTAGAGACCCGGGACAGAAGAAAGAGACCCAGTACTTC. It is translated as CSARDPGQKKETQYF.

This clonotype was found many times. This sequence joins TRBV15 and TRBJ2-3, with 7 bases aligning to TRBD1. The germline V gene encodes CDR1 LNHNV and CDR2 YYDKDF (reference sequence). Trimming at V came to 3 bases and at J to 5 bases, leaving 5 bases not matched to a gene. The CDR3 has 14 residues. The DNA of the CDR3 is TGTGCCACCAGCAGGGGACGGACAGGAGATACGCAGTATTTT. This sequence encodes CATSRGRTGDTQYF.

The chain is built from TRBV5-1 and TRBJ2-3; D is unclear. In germline, CDR1 is SGHRS, CDR2 YFSETQ. This CDR3 contains 11 residues. With 4 bases removed from V and 5 bases from J, the gap between germline ends came to 5 bases. CDR3 in amino acids: CASSTRDTQYF. CDR3 DNA sequence: TGCGCCAGCAGCACCAGAGATACGCAGTATTTT.